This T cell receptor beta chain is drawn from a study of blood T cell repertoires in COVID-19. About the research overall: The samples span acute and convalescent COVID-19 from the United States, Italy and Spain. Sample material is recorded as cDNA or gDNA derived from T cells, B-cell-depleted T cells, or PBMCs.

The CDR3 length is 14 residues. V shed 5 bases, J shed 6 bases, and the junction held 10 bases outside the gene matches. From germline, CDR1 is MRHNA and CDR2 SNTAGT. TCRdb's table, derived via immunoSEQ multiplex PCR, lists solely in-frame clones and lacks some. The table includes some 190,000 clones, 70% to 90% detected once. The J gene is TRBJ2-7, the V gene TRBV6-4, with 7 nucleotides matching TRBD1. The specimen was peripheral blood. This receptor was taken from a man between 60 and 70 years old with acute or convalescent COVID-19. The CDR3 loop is CASSIEDRVGEQYF. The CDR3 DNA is TGTGCCAGCAGTATAGAAGACAGGGTTGGCGAGCAGTACTTC.